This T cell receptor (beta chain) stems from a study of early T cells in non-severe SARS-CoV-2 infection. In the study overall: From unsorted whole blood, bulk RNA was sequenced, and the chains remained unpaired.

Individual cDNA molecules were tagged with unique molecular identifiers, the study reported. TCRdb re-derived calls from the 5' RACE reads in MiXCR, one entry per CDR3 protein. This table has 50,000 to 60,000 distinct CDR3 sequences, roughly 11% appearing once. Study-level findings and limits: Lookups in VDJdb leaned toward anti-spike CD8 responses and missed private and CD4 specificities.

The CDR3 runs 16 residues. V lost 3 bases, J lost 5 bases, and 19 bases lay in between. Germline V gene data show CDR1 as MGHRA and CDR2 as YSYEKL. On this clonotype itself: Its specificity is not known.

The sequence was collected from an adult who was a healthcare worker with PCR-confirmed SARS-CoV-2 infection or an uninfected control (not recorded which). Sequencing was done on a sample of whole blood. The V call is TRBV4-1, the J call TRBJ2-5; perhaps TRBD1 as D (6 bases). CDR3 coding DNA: TGCGCCAGCAGCCAGATACCGGGACCCCAGGGGGAGACCCAGTACTTC. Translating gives CASSQIPGPQGETQYF.